Listed here is a single T cell receptor beta chain. Its antigen target is currently unknown. No qualities accompany the bases; no much larger clone lies one base away. Selection of patients required sufficient residual fresh-frozen tumor tissue and over two years of available survival data. An isocitrate dehydrogenase mutation was not carried by any of the glioblastoma patients, although molecular status was otherwise variable. PBMC were collected before vaccination, two weeks after the third vaccination, and at tumor progression if tumor progression occurred. Genomic DNA was extracted with the Qiagen DNeasy Blood extraction Kit. The immunoSEQ assay amplified TCRB CDR3 regions from approximately 1.8 micrograms of genomic DNA, or from all available DNA when less than that amount was available. The multiplex PCR relied on 60 forward primers for TCR V beta segments and 13 reverse primers for J beta segments. To estimate the number of reads per starting template, synthetic control templates were added to each sample at limiting dilution. The Illumina HiSeq System generated sequencing reads of 87 bp. The original pipeline was this. PCR and sequencing errors were removed by a nearest neighbor algorithm that merged closely related sequences. TCR overlap was measured as the percentage of unique tumor TCR beta sequences also present in the same patient's peripheral blood. TCRdb carries this immuneACCESS record with in-frame sequences only. Its versions omit some clonotypes, under half of them owing to an unresolved V gene in the studies checked, with the rest unexplained. That table furnishes V, J and clone size, whereas the DNA furnished D and trimming. The sample includes more than 85,000 clones, with around 85% observed a single time. The leading ten clones occupy roughly 2.9% of the sample.

The sample comes from a study of glioma-infiltrating T cells after dendritic cell vaccination (dated by TCRdb to about 2016). For the wider study: Of the approximately 15 glioblastoma patients in the cohort, all drawn from Phase I and II dendritic cell vaccination trials, 9 were newly diagnosed and 6 had recurrent disease. Patients received autologous tumor lysate-pulsed dendritic cell vaccination between about 2002 and 2013. The vaccine consisted of monocyte-derived dendritic cells cultured approximately seven days with IL-4 and GM-CSF, then pulsed overnight with autologous tumor lysate. Each patient was given three intradermal dendritic cell vaccine injections, spaced two weeks apart, in the arm below the axilla. In glioblastoma patients vaccinated with dendritic cells, deep sequencing of TCR beta CDR3 regions served to measure the amount of tumor-infiltrating lymphocytes and to compare repertoires between tumor and blood. Survival after dendritic cell vaccination was correlated with TCR sequencing metrics, such as TIL content and the overlap between tumor and blood repertoires. Points the paper makes about the study in general: The three-group TCR overlap response model was characterized as speculative, and prospective validation of the model was stated to be required. TCR clonality showed no direct relationship with survival, which suggests that a diverse polyclonal response may matter. The cohort was small and heterogeneous, only a few patients had full blood and tumor sets, and even fewer had initial-recurrent tumor pairs. After dendritic cell vaccination, a higher estimated pretreatment TIL content predicted longer time to progression and longer overall survival.

The cysteine opens and the phenylalanine closes a CDR3 of 17 amino acids. Only the CDR3 DNA is retained, 51 bases long and in frame from the first base. Germline trimming: 4 bases from V, 5 bases from J; junction bases outside gene matches: 12. The germline V gene supplies CDR1 LGHNA and CDR2 YNFKEQ. The TCR was taken from a human donor with glioblastoma. The sample was blood, taken before dendritic cell vaccination. The V gene is TRBV4-2 and the J gene is TRBJ2-2; a stretch of 8 junction bases matches TRBD2. The encoded CDR3 is CASSPSAAGAETGELFF. The nucleotide sequence is TGTGCCAGCAGCCCTTCGGCAGCGGGAGCAGAGACCGGGGAGCTGTTTTTT.